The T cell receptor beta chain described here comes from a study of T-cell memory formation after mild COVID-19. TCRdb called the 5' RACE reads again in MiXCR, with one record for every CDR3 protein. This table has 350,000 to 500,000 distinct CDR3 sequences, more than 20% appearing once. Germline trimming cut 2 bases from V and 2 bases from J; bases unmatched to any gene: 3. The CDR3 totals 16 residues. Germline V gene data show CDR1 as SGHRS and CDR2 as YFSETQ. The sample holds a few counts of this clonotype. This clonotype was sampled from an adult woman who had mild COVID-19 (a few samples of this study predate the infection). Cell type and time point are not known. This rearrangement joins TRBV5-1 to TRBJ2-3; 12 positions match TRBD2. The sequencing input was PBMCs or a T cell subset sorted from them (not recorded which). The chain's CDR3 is CASSFRTSGVTDTQYF. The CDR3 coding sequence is TGCGCCAGCAGCTTCCGGACTAGCGGGGTCACAGATACGCAGTATTTT. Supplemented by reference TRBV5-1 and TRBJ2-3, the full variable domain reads KAGVTQTPRYLIKTRGQQVTLSCSPISGHRSVSWYQQTPGQGLQFLFEYFSETQRNKGNFPGRFSGRQFSNSRSEMNVSTLELGDSALYLCASSFRTSGVTDTQYFGPGTRLTVL.